The source of this T cell receptor (beta chain) is a study of T cell clones after liver transplantation (dated by TCRdb to the late 2010s). With regard to the full study: The samples were obtained from ITN030ST, a randomized trial that attempted immunosuppression withdrawal within 2 years after liver transplantation. Blood samples were collected pre-transplant, then pre-randomization ahead of withdrawal, and finally post-randomization once withdrawal had either been completed or failed. Tolerance meant complete immunosuppression withdrawal for at least one year without liver enzymes rising beyond twice the upper limit of normal. Three of the eight recipients were HCV-positive; the others were transplanted for non-autoimmune, non-viral indications. As an antigen-independent comparator for donor-reactive sequences, third party-reactive TCRbeta sequences were also identified from pre-transplant MLRs. Donor-reactive T cell clones were identified using TCRbeta sequencing after a pre-transplant mixed lymphocyte reaction and were then followed in post-transplant blood. No induction therapy was given to the subjects, and standard immunosuppression was administered until randomization at 12-24 months post-transplant. Of the 8 liver transplant recipients making up the studied cohort, 3 were classified as tolerant and 5 as non-tolerant.

Using immunoSEQ, frozen genomic DNA was subjected to high-throughput TCRbeta CDR3 sequencing, a process that included PCR amplification, mapping, bias correction and internal controls. For the original study's pipeline: Only productive rearrangements were retained, with each unique TCRbeta sequence defined by its CDR3 nucleotide sequence together with its V and J gene. A sequence counted as donor-reactive only if the sequence showed at least 5-fold expansion in CFSE-low cells compared with unstimulated pre-transplant cells and had a frequency of at least 0.01%. To ensure at least 90% detection power, minimum frequency thresholds were set for each subject based on that subject's lowest-template unstimulated sample. Repertoire turnover was measured by Jensen-Shannon divergence between the top 1000 TCRbeta sequences post- and pre-transplant. Two-sided Fisher's exact tests were used to test for changes in the detection of donor-reactive sequences. Entries here come from immuneACCESS through TCRdb and include only in-frame sequences with V and J called. Some clones fail to appear in such tables; in the studies checked, an unresolved V gene covers under half of the shortfall, and the cause of the remainder is unknown. D and trimming come from the DNA, and the V and J calls and clone size come from that table. The sample table holds 51,000 or so clones, of which 85% to 90% were seen once. The top ten hold roughly 14% of the sample.

Unstimulated PBMCs, after thawing, were stained for CD3, CD4 and CD8 and then FACS-sorted into CD3+CD4+ and CD3+CD8+ populations. Each of the 8 studied subjects was randomized to immunosuppression withdrawal. Genomic DNA was isolated with the Qiagen DNeasy Blood and Tissue Kit. About this clone: It lacks a known antigen. No base qualities exist here, and no much larger clone lies one base off it.

Trimming removed 0 bases from V and 4 bases from J, leaving 7 bases between the germline ends. The germline V gene sets CDR1 to SGDLS and CDR2 to YYNGEE. The CDR3 runs 13 residues from the cysteine to the phenylalanine. Of the read, only the CDR3 DNA is kept; its 39 bases are in frame from base 1. Summary of the overall study and its limitations: Low numbers of available donor cells limited the measurable donor-reactive repertoire in a couple of subjects. Donor-reactive sequences decreased more than third party-reactive sequences, which suggests partial antigen-specific deletion that was not related to withdrawal success. Once repertoire turnover was taken into account, donor-reactive detection showed a significant reduction for CD4 in 7 of 8 subjects and for CD8 in 8 of 8. Circulating donor-reactive CD4 TCRbeta sequences fell significantly post-transplant in most of the 8 subjects, irrespective of tolerance or HCV status. Since no allograft tissue specimens were available, donor-reactive T cells may have migrated into the graft instead of being deleted. The conclusions were considered preliminary, being limited by small, heterogeneous patient numbers and non-standardized post-transplant time points.

The receptor chain draws on TRBV9 and TRBJ1-2; the D gene is perhaps TRBD1, from 5 matching bases. This receptor was taken from a human patient who received a liver transplant. After transplantation, some T cells may belong to the graft donor instead of the recipient. Sequenced here: CD8+ T cells from blood, sampled 12 months after liver transplant. At the DNA level, the sequence is TGTGCCAGCAGCGTAGACGGGGCCTATGGCTACACCTTC. Its product reads: CASSVDGAYGYTF.